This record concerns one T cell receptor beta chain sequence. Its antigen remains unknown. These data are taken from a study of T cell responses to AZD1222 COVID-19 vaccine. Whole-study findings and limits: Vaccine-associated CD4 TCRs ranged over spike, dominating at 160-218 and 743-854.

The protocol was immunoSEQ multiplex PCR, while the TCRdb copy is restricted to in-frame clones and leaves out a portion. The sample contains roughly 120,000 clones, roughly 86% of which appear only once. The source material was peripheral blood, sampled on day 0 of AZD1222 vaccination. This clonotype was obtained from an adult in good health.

The CDR3 nucleotides are TGTGCCAGCAGCTTAGGGGGGGAAAACTATGGCTACACCTTC. Residues: CASSLGGENYGYTF. The chain joins TRBV7-3 to TRBJ1-2; tentative D call: TRBD1 (5 bases). The V end was cut by 2 bases, the J end by 2 bases, with 9 bases between. The germline gives CDR1 SGHTA, CDR2 FQGTGA. The CDR3 runs 14 residues. The full variable domain, with the rest looked up from reference TRBV7-3 and TRBJ1-2, is GAGVSQTPSNKVTEKGKYVELRCDPISGHTALYWYRQSLGQGPEFLIYFQGTGAADDSGLPNDRFFAVRPEGSVSTLKIQRTERGDSAVYLCASSLGGENYGYTFGSGTRLTVV.